This T cell receptor (beta chain) emerged from a study of beta chain features in type 1 diabetes (dated by TCRdb to between 2018 and 2020). Context from the whole study: No differences in mean age, gender distribution, total cell number or subset yield were found between patients and healthy donors. The study compared TCRB repertoires of sorted circulating CD4+ T cell subsets between recently diagnosed type 1 diabetes patients and matched healthy donors. A total of some 110 million sorted cells were examined across all samples, and a strong correlation was observed between cell number per subset and RNA yield. Whereas all 28 donors provided naive and central memory subsets, regulatory and stem cell-like memory subsets were isolated from just 8 patients and roughly 8 healthy donors.

Beyond this particular receptor, the publication reports: In all four CD4+ subsets, TCRB CDR3 length was moderately but significantly shorter in type 1 diabetes patients. Naive, central memory and regulatory TCRB repertoires appeared to be more alike among patients than among healthy donors. Because the HLA sub-analyses included only small numbers of individuals, any influence of HLA type on TCRB rearrangement was left unresolved. Sequencing cDNA rather than genomic DNA could over-represent highly expressing activated cells, although activation and CD3 levels did not differ between groups. PCR might favor shorter templates, but patient and control samples were amplified and corrected together, so any skew would affect both groups equally. At VDJ recombination sites, type 1 diabetes patients had fewer insertions and more deleted nucleotides, which implies abnormalities in thymic rearrangement.

The cysteine opens and the phenylalanine closes a CDR3 of 13 amino acids. Only the CDR3 DNA stays, 39 bases, in frame from base 1. The germline V gene yields SQVTM for CDR1 and ANQGSEA for CDR2. The entire amount of isolated RNA was reverse transcribed using the High Capacity cDNA Reverse Transcription Kit, so the sequenced TCRB transcripts were expressed ones. Naive, central memory and regulatory T cell samples underwent deep immunoSEQ sequencing, averaging about 3.57 million total reads per sample. After sorted cells were lysed in RLT buffer, RNA was extracted with DNase-treated RNeasy Micro or Mini kits, with the choice depending on cell number. To prevent cross-contamination, each cell subset was processed individually, whereas patient and healthy donor samples were processed jointly. TCRB sequences were amplified from cDNA with the immunoSEQ multiplex PCR, producing 87-bp fragments spanning the CDR3 region. Sequencing of the amplicons was done on the Illumina HiSeq platform. The published analysis was carried out like this. PCR bias was corrected computationally using synthetic template baselines, and reads within Hamming distance 2 were collapsed, with unmergeable singletons discarded. Reads were aligned to IMGT to assign V, D and J genes, CDR3 length, and insertions or deletions at six rearrangement sites. Within each subset, clonotype counts were normalized to sorted cell number, and only after that were true diversity and Gini coefficients computed with the tcR R package. Repertoire sharing was quantified using the overlap coefficient calculated on TCRB nucleotide sequences. Out-of-frame TCRB sequences from naive cells were analyzed as a proxy for the pre-selection repertoire. The clones in this table, taken by TCRdb from immuneACCESS, are in-frame only. Not every clone is retained; where verified, under half of the shortfall comes from an unresolved V gene, and the cause of the rest is unknown. V and J calls plus clone size are reproduced from that table; the DNA served to infer D and trimming. The table for this sample lists roughly 610,000 clones; about 16% of them were counted only once. Approximately 0.087% of the sample lies in the top ten.

From each donor, a single peripheral blood sample of roughly 0.11 L on average was drawn into heparinised tubes. Naive, central memory, regulatory and stem cell-like memory CD4+ T cells were sorted on a BD FACSAria II using a panel including CD45RO, CCR7, CD25, CD127, CD95 and CD27. Purity was above 98% for every sorted population. PBMCs were separated immediately by Lymphoprep density gradient centrifugation and were stained directly, without being cultured. So that batch effects would be minimized, each experiment stained and sorted samples in pairs, pairing one healthy donor with one patient. Of note for this clone: It has no known antigen specificity. No much larger clonotype is one base removed from it; base qualities were not supplied.

This receptor was identified in a man between 18 and 29 years old in good health. Material: naive CD4+ T cells from blood. The sample's cell subset or site label, decoded: true naive CD4+ T cells. The chain links TRBV29-1 with TRBJ2-3; the D gene is not confidently resolved. The DNA sequence reads TGCAGTTCCGAGGCTCGACTGGCAGATACGCAGTATTTT. Its protein product is CSSEARLADTQYF.